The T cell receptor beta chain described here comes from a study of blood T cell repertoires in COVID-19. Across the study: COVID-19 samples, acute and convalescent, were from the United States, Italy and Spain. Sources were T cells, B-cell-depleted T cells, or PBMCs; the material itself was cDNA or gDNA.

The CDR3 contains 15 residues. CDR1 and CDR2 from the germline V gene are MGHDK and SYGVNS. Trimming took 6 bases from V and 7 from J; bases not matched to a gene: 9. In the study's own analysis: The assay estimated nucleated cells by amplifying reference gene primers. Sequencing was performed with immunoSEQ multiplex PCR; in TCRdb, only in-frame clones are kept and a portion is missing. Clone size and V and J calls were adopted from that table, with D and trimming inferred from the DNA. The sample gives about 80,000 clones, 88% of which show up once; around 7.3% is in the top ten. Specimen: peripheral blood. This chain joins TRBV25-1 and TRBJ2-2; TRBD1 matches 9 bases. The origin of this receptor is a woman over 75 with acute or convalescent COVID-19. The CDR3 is CASRRTGAFGGELFF. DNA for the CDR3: TGTGCCAGCAGAAGGACAGGGGCCTTCGGCGGGGAGCTGTTTTTT.